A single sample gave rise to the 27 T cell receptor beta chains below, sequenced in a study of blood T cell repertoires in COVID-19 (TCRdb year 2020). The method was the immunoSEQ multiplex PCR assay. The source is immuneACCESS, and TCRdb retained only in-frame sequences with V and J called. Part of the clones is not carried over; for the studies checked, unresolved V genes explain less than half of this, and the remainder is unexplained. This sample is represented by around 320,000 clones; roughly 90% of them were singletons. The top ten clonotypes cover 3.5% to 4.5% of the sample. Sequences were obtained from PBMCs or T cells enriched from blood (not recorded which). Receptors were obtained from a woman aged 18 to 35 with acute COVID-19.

The CDR3 DNA reads TGTGCCAGCAGCTGGGGGGAATTAGAAGCTTTCTTT. Its protein product is CASSWGELEAFF. V usage is TRBV11-3 and J usage is TRBJ1-1, with a possible D match to TRBD1 (5 bases). The CDR3 is 12 amino acids. Trimming took 4 bases from V and 8 from J, leaving 11 bases between them. CDR1 and CDR2 (germline): SGHNT, YENEEA. Together with reference TRBV11-3 and TRBJ1-1, the CDR3 gives the full variable domain: EAGVVQSPRYKIIEKKQPVAFWCNPISGHNTLYWYLQNLGQGPELLIRYENEEAVDDSQLPKDRFSAERLKGVDSTLKIQPAELGDSAVYLCASSWGELEAFFGQGTRLTVV.

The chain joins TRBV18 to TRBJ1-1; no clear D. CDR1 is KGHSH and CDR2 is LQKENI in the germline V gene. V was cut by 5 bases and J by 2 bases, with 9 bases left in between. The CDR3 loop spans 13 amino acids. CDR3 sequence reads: CASSDGLNTEAFF. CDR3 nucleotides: TGTGCCAGCTCAGATGGGCTAAACACTGAAGCTTTCTTT.

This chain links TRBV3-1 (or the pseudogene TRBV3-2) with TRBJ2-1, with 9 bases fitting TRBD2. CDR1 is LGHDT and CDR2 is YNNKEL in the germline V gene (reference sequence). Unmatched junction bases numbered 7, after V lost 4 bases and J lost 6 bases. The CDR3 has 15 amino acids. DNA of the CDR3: TGTGCCAGCAGCCCCACCATGACTAGCGGCAATGAGCAGTTCTTC. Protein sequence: CASSPTMTSGNEQFF.

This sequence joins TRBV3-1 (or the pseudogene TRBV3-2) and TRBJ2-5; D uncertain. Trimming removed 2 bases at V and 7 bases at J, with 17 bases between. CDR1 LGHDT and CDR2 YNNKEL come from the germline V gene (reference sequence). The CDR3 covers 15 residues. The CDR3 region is CASSQIPTSTGTQYF. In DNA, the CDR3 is TGTGCCAGCAGCCAAATTCCTACCTCTACTGGGACCCAGTACTTC.

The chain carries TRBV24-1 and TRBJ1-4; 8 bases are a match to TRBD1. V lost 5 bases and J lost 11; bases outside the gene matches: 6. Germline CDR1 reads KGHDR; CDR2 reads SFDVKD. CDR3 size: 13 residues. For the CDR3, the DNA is TGTGCCACCAGTGGAACCGGGGACAGGAAACTGTTTTTT. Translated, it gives CATSGTGDRKLFF.

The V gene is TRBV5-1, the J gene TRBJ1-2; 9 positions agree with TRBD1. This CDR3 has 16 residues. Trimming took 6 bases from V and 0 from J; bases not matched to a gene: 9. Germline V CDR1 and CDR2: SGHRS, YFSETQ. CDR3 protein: CASKVTGGNSNYGYTF. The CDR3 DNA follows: TGCGCCAGCAAGGTGACAGGGGGAAATTCTAACTATGGCTACACCTTC.

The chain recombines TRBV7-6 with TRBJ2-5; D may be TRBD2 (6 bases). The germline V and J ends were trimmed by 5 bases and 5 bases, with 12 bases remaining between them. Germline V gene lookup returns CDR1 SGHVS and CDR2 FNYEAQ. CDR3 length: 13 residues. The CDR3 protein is CASSPGLGETQYF. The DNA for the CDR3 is TGTGCCAGCAGCCCGGGACTCGGGGAGACCCAGTACTTC.

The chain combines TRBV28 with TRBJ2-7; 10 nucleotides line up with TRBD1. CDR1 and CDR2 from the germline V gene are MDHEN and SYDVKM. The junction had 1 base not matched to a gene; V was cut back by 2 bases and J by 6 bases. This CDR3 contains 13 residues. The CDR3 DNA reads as TGTGCCAGCAGTTTAGGGACAGGGGCCGAGCAGTACTTC. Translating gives CASSLGTGAEQYF.

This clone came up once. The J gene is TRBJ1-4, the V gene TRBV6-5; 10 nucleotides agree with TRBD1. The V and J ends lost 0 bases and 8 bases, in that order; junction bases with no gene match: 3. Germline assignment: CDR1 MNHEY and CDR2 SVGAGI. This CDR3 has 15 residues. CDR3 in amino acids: CASSYSGTGAEKLFF. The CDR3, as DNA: TGTGCCAGCAGTTACTCTGGGACAGGGGCGGAAAAACTGTTTTTT.

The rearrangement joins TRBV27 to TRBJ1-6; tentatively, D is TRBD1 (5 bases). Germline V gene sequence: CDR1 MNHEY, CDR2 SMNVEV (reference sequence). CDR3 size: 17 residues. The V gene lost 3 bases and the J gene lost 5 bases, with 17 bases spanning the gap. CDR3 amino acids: CASSFVTGGGNNSPLHF. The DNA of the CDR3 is TGTGCCAGCAGTTTCGTAACAGGCGGGGGGAATAATTCACCCCTCCACTTT.

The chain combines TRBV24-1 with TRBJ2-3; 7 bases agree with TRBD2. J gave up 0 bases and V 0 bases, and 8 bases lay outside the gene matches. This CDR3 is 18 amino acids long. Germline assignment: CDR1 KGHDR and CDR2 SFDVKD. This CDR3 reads CATSDLAGEGRSTDTQYF. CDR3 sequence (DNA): TGTGCCACCAGTGATTTGGCCGGGGAGGGCAGGAGCACAGATACGCAGTATTTT.

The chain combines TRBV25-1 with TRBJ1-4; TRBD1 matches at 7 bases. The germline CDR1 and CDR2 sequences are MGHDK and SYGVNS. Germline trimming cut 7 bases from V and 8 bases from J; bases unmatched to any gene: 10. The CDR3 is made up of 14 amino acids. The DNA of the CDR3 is TGTGCCAGCACCGGGGACAGTTGGAGCGAAAAACTGTTTTTT. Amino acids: CASTGDSWSEKLFF.

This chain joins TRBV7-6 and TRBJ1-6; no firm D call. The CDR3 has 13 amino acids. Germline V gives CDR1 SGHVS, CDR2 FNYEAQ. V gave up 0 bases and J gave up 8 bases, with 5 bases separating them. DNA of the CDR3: TGTGCCAGCAGCTTAGCTCGAGATTCACCCCTCCACTTT. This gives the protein CASSLARDSPLHF.

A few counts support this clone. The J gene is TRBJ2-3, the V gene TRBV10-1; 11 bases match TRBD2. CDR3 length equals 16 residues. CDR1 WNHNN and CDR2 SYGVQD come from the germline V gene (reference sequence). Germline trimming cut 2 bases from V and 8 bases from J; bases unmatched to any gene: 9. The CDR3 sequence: CASSEEGLAEEGTQYF. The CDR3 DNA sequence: TGCGCCAGCAGTGAGGAGGGACTAGCGGAAGAGGGTACGCAGTATTTT.

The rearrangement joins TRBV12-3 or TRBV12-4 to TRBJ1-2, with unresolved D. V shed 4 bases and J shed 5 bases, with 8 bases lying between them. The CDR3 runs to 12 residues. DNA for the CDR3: TGTGCCAGCAGTTGGGGAGTTTATGGCTACACCTTC. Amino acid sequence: CASSWGVYGYTF.

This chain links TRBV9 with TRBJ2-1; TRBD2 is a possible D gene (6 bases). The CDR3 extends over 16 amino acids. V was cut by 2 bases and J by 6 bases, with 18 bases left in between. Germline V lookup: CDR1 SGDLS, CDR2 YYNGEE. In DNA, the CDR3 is TGTGCCAGCAGCGTCACCCCAGCGGGCCGGTCCAATGAGCAGTTCTTC. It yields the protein CASSVTPAGRSNEQFF.

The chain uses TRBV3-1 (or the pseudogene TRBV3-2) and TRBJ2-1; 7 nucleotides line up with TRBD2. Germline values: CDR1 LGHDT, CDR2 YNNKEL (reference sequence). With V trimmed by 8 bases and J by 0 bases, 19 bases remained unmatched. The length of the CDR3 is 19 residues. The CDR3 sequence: CASGPQRLAVLSSYNEQFF. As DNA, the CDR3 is TGTGCCAGCGGCCCCCAGAGGCTAGCGGTTTTGAGCTCCTACAATGAGCAGTTCTTC.

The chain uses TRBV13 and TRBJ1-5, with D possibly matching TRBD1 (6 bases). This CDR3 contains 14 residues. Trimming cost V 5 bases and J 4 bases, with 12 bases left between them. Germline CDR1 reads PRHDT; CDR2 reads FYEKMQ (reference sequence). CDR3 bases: TGTGCCAGCAGCGGTGGGGGCTCAAATCAGCCCCAGCATTTT. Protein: CASSGGGSNQPQHF.

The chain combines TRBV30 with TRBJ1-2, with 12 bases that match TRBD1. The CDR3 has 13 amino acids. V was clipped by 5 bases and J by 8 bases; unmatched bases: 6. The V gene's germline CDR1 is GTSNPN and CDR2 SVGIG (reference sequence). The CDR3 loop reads CAWVRDRGQGYTF. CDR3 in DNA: TGTGCCTGGGTCCGGGACAGGGGGCAAGGCTACACCTTC.

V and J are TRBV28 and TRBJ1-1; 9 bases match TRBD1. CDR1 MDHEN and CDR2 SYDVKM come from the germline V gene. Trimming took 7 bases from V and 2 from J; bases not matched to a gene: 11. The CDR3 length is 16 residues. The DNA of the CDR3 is TGTGCCAGCATCCGATCGACAGGGGGATTCAACACTGAAGCTTTCTTT. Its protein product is CASIRSTGGFNTEAFF.

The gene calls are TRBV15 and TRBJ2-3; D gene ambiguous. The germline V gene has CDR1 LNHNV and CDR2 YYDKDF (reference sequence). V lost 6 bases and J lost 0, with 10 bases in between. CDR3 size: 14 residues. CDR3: CATRRESSTDTQYF. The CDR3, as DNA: TGTGCCACCAGGCGAGAGTCGAGCACAGATACGCAGTATTTT.

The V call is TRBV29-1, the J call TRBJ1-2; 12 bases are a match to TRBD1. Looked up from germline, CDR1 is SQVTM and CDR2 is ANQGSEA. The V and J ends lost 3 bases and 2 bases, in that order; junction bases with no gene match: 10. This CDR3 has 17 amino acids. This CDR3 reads CSVDFWDRGRLNYGYTF. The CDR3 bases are TGCAGCGTTGATTTTTGGGACAGGGGGCGGCTAAACTATGGCTACACCTTC.

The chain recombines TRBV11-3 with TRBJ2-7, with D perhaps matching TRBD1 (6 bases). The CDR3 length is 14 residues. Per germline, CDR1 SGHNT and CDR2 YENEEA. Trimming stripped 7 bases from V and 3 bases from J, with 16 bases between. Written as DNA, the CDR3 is TGTGCCAGCACCTTGACAGGATCGCTCTACGAGCAGTACTTC. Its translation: CASTLTGSLYEQYF.

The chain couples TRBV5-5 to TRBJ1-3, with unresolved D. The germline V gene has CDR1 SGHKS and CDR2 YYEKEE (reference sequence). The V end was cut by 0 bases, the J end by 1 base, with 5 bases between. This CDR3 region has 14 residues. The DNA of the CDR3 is TGTGCCAGCAGCTTGGTAGCTTCTGGAAACACCATATATTTT. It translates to CASSLVASGNTIYF.

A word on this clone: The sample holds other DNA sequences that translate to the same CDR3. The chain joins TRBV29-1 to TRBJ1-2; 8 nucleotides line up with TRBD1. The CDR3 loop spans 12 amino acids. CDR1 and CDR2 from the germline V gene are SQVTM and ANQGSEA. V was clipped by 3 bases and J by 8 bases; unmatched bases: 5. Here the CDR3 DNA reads TGCAGCGTTGAGCGGACAGGGACCGGCTACACCTTC. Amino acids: CSVERTGTGYTF.

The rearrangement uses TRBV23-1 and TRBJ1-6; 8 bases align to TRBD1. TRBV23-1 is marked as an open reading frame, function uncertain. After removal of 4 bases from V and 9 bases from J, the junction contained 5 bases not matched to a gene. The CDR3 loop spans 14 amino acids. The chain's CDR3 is CASSRRQGSSPLHF. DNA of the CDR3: TGCGCCAGCAGTCGGCGACAGGGGAGTTCACCCCTCCACTTT.

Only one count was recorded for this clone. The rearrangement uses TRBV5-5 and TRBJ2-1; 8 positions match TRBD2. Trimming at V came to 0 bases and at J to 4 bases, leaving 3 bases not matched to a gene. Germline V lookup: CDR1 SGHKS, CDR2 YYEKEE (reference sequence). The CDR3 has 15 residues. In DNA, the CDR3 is TGTGCCAGCAGCTTGGGGACTAGCTGGTACAATGAGCAGTTCTTC. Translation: CASSLGTSWYNEQFF.